These 10 T cell receptor beta chains were sequenced from one sample in a study of OX40 agonist ivuxolimab in advanced cancers. Measured with immunoSEQ multiplex PCR; TCRdb has only the in-frame clones, and not every one. The data contain over 55,000 clones, approximately 80% of them singletons. Here the sequenced sample was CD4+ or CD8+ T cells sorted from blood, taken in a trial of the OX40 agonist ivuxolimab. Receptors were obtained from an adult with an advanced solid tumor such as melanoma, head and neck, liver or kidney cancer.

V usage is TRBV19 and J usage is TRBJ2-3; D is ambiguous. The germline gives CDR1 LNHDA, CDR2 SQIVND (reference sequence). The CDR3 has 15 amino acids. With 2 bases removed from V and 6 bases from J, the gap between germline ends came to 15 bases. CDR3 amino acids: CASSIKDGSVDTQYF. As DNA, the CDR3 is TGTGCCAGTAGTATAAAGGACGGCTCCGTGGATACGCAGTATTTT. The full variable domain, with the rest looked up from reference TRBV19 and TRBJ2-3, is DGGITQSPKYLFRKEGQNVTLSCEQNLNHDAMYWYRQDPGQGLRLIYYSQIVNDFQKGDIAEGYSVSREKKESFPLTVTSAQKNPTAFYLCASSIKDGSVDTQYFGPGTRLTVL.

This chain connects TRBV2 to TRBJ1-2, with D possibly matching TRBD1 (5 bases). Deletions cut 6 bases from V and 0 bases from J, with 17 bases between. Germline-derived CDR1 and CDR2 are SNHLY and FYNNEI. This CDR3 has 16 residues. The CDR3 DNA is TGTGCCAGCAGCTCTTTCGGGACGCTAGCTAACTATGGCTACACCTTC. Protein: CASSSFGTLANYGYTF.

The chain employs TRBV9 and TRBJ1-1; a possible D gene is TRBD1 (5 bases). The V and J ends lost 2 bases and 6 bases respectively, with 20 bases between them. Per the germline V gene, CDR1 is SGDLS and CDR2 is YYNGEE. The CDR3 totals 16 residues. CDR3 DNA sequence: TGTGCCAGCAGCGTTTTCGACAGCAGTCTCCAGTCTGAAGCTTTCTTT. It yields the protein CASSVFDSSLQSEAFF.

This chain joins TRBV7-2 and TRBJ2-3; unclear D gene. Per the germline V gene, CDR1 is SGHTA and CDR2 is FQGNSA. The CDR3 is 13 amino acids. Trimming removed 5 bases from V and 10 bases from J, with 16 bases in between. The CDR3 protein is CASSLDRAKSQYF. The CDR3 DNA follows: TGTGCCAGCAGCCTCGACCGGGCGAAATCGCAGTATTTT.

The chain couples TRBV5-1 to TRBJ1-1; 8 bases line up with TRBD1. Per the germline V gene, CDR1 is SGHRS and CDR2 is YFSETQ. CDR3 length: 15 residues. With 4 bases clipped from V and 5 bases from J, the junction kept 10 bases outside the gene matches. This chain's CDR3 is CASSLDQGARTEAFF. In nucleotides, the CDR3 is TGCGCCAGCAGCCTCGACCAGGGGGCCAGGACTGAAGCTTTCTTT.

V and J are TRBV18 and TRBJ1-2; D not certain. Between the trimmed V and J ends, which lost 1 base and 4 bases, there was a span of 7 bases. CDR3 length: 13 residues. CDR1 is KGHSH, CDR2 LQKENI, per germline. The CDR3 spells CASSPLEGYGYTF. DNA of the CDR3: TGTGCCAGCTCACCACTCGAGGGCTATGGCTACACCTTC.

This chain joins TRBV19 and TRBJ1-1; D uncertain. V lost 3 bases, J lost 4 bases, and 12 bases lay in between. Germline-derived CDR1 and CDR2 are LNHDA and SQIVND (reference sequence). This CDR3 has 14 residues. CDR3 protein: CASSIGSEGTEAFF. The CDR3 region has the DNA TGTGCCAGTAGTATTGGTTCAGAGGGCACTGAAGCTTTCTTT.

This chain joins TRBV5-1 and TRBJ2-5; 8 nucleotides line up with TRBD1. The CDR3 covers 15 residues. Germline V CDR1 and CDR2: SGHRS, YFSETQ. J was trimmed by 4 bases and V by 1 base; bases with no gene match: 6. The CDR3 here is CASSLPGGMGETQYF. CDR3 nucleotides: TGCGCCAGCAGCTTGCCAGGGGGCATGGGAGAGACCCAGTACTTC.

The rearrangement joins TRBV10-3 to TRBJ1-2; 7 nucleotides line up with TRBD1. Germline V gene data show CDR1 as ENHRY and CDR2 as SYGVKD. The CDR3 has 13 residues. The junction had 6 bases not matched to a gene; V was cut back by 8 bases and J by 3 bases. CDR3 in amino acids: CAIRPQGDYGYTF. CDR3 nucleotides: TGTGCCATCCGCCCGCAGGGGGACTATGGCTACACCTTC.

The CDR3 is CASSLKGSSYEQYF. For the CDR3, the DNA is TGTGCCAGCAGCTTGAAAGGGAGCTCCTACGAGCAGTACTTC. V gene TRBV7-2 combines with J gene TRBJ2-7; a weak D match, TRBD2 (5 bases). Trimming left V 3 bases short and J 0 bases short, with 9 bases between. The length of the CDR3 is 14 residues. Per the germline V gene, CDR1 is SGHTA and CDR2 is FQGNSA.